Below, 19 T cell receptor beta chains from the same sample are listed, as sequenced in a study of T cells in localized non-small cell lung cancer. Assay used: immunoSEQ multiplex PCR; TCRdb lists only in-frame clones, some missing. The sample contains around 25,000 clones, about 81% of which appear only once. Source: peripheral blood, taken before any cancer treatment. The source of these receptors is a woman aged 35-75 years with stage I lung adenocarcinoma.

This clone came up a few times. V and J are TRBV9 and TRBJ2-3, with 7 bases matching TRBD2. From germline, CDR1 is SGDLS and CDR2 YYNGEE. J lost 2 bases, V lost 3 bases, and 9 bases had no gene match. The CDR3 spans 16 residues. CDR3 sequence: CASSELTSANTDTQYF. The CDR3 DNA is TGTGCCAGCAGCGAGCTTACTAGCGCCAACACAGATACGCAGTATTTT. Combining the CDR3 with reference TRBV9 and TRBJ2-3 gives the whole variable domain DSGVTQTPKHLITATGQRVTLRCSPRSGDLSVYWYQQSLDQGLQFLIQYYNGEERAKGNILERFSAQQFPDLHSELNLSSLELGDSALYFCASSELTSANTDTQYFGPGTRLTVL.

The chain links TRBV6-1 to TRBJ2-3, with TRBD2 as a possible D gene (6 bases). There are 12 residues in the CDR3. V lost 6 bases and J lost 5, with 9 bases in between. CDR1 MNHNS and CDR2 SASEGT come from the germline V gene. The CDR3 region is CASRHGGDTQYF. As DNA, the CDR3 is TGTGCCAGCAGACACGGGGGAGATACGCAGTATTTT.

Of note for this clone: The junction and the germline gene differ at one end; a read error may be behind it. This sequence joins TRBV9 and TRBJ2-7; TRBD1 is a possible D gene (6 bases). CDR3 size: 14 residues. The germline V gene encodes CDR1 SGDLS and CDR2 YYNGEE. The CDR3 DNA reads as TGTGCCAGCAGCGCAGCAGAGTCCGGGACAAAGGTCGTCTTC. Translation gives CASSAAESGTKVVF.

J is TRBJ2-7 and V is TRBV9; TRBD2 agrees at 10 bases. Germline V gene data show CDR1 as SGDLS and CDR2 as YYNGEE. The V gene end was trimmed by 4 bases and the J gene end by 7 bases; junction bases not matched to a gene: 8. The CDR3 extends over 14 amino acids. The CDR3 here is CASSLSGGASEQYF. CDR3 DNA: TGTGCCAGCAGCTTAAGCGGGGGGGCCTCGGAGCAGTACTTC.

The chain links TRBV19 to TRBJ1-2; D remains unclear. The length of the CDR3 is 14 residues. CDR1 and CDR2 (germline): LNHDA, SQIVND (reference sequence). The V and J ends lost 0 bases and 3 bases respectively, with 8 bases between them. CDR3 amino acids: CASSIDGSYYGYTF. Written as DNA, the CDR3 is TGTGCCAGTAGTATAGATGGTTCGTACTATGGCTACACCTTC.

This chain joins TRBV6-5 and TRBJ1-2; no definite D call. V lost 4 bases to trimming and J lost 3 bases, with 6 bases between them. The CDR3 contains 12 residues. Per the germline V gene, CDR1 is MNHEY and CDR2 is SVGAGI. The DNA of the CDR3 is TGTGCCAGCAGTTCCCCCTACTATGGCTACACCTTC. This gives the protein CASSSPYYGYTF.

The J gene is TRBJ1-1, the V gene TRBV19; D is perhaps TRBD1 (5 bases). This CDR3 spans 13 amino acids. Trimming shortened V by 5 bases and J by 9 bases, and 16 bases separated the two germline ends. In germline, CDR1 is LNHDA, CDR2 SQIVND (reference sequence). The CDR3 region is CASSVTGTLQAFF. CDR3 DNA sequence: TGTGCCAGTAGTGTAACAGGAACCTTACAAGCTTTCTTT.

This chain links TRBV9 with TRBJ2-2; 7 bases align to TRBD1. The CDR3 runs to 15 residues. J lost 6 bases, V lost 0 bases, and 5 bases had no gene match. Germline lookup yields CDR1 SGDLS and CDR2 YYNGEE. The CDR3 protein is CASSVEDRVPGELFF. DNA for the CDR3: TGTGCCAGCAGCGTAGAAGACAGGGTTCCCGGGGAGCTGTTTTTT.

This clone rates as medium-sized. The chain joins TRBV27 to TRBJ1-3, with TRBD1 matching over 7 bases. J was trimmed by 7 bases and V by 5 bases; bases with no gene match: 5. Germline V CDR1 and CDR2: MNHEY, SMNVEV (reference sequence). The CDR3 covers 13 residues. DNA for the CDR3: TGTGCCAGCAGTCCCCGACAGGGCAACACCATATATTTT. Amino acid sequence: CASSPRQGNTIYF.

The chain has TRBV6-1 and TRBJ2-1; TRBD1 matches at 9 bases. The germline V gene has CDR1 MNHNS and CDR2 SASEGT. The CDR3 length is 14 residues. Trimming at V came to 5 bases and at J to 7 bases, leaving 6 bases not matched to a gene. CDR3 coding DNA: TGTGCCAGCAGTCCTCGGACAGGGGCAAATGAGCAGTTCTTC. It codes for CASSPRTGANEQFF.

The CDR3 loop is CASSRLGGVGTDTQYF. The CDR3 region has the DNA TGTGCCAGCAGTAGACTGGGGGGGGTGGGCACAGATACGCAGTATTTT. The gene calls are TRBV6-6 and TRBJ2-3; 7 nucleotides line up with TRBD2. V lost 5 bases to trimming and J lost 1 base; unmatched junction nucleotides: 9. The CDR3 has 16 residues. Germline V gene sequence: CDR1 MNHNY, CDR2 SVGAGI (reference sequence).

The chain combines TRBV11-3 with TRBJ2-3, with a possible D match to TRBD2 (6 bases). The CDR3 has 14 residues. Deletions cut 0 bases from V and 8 bases from J, with 12 bases between. CDR1 is SGHNT, CDR2 YENEEA, per germline. The CDR3 loop reads CASSLDYGRGTQYF. Here the CDR3 DNA reads TGTGCCAGCAGCTTAGACTACGGGAGAGGTACGCAGTATTTT.

The V and J genes are TRBV2 and TRBJ1-1; D may be TRBD1 (5 bases). The CDR3 is made up of 13 amino acids. Trimming stripped 5 bases from V and 5 bases from J, with 12 bases between. The V gene's germline CDR1 is SNHLY and CDR2 FYNNEI. The CDR3 nucleotides are TGTGCCAGCAGTTTGGGGGAGTCGACTGAAGCTTTCTTT. Its translation: CASSLGESTEAFF. The complete variable domain, with remaining parts taken from reference TRBV2 and TRBJ1-1, reads EPEVTQTPSHQVTQMGQEVILRCVPISNHLYFYWYRQILGQKVEFLVSFYNNEISEKSEIFDDQFSVERPDGSNFTLKIRSTKLEDSAMYFCASSLGESTEAFFGQGTRLTVV.

V usage is TRBV19 and J usage is TRBJ1-2; 7 nucleotides agree with TRBD1. Germline V gene sequence: CDR1 LNHDA, CDR2 SQIVND (reference sequence). The V segment lost 6 bases and the J segment 3 bases; nucleotides outside the gene matches: 7. CDR3 length: 14 amino acids. CDR3 coding DNA: TGTGCCAGTAGCAGACAGGGCCGGGACTATGGCTACACCTTC. Protein: CASSRQGRDYGYTF.

The V call is TRBV19, the J call TRBJ1-5; 10 positions agree with TRBD1. Germline V lookup: CDR1 LNHDA, CDR2 SQIVND (reference sequence). The CDR3 runs 17 residues. The trim removed 4 bases at V and 6 bases at J, leaving 12 bases unmatched. CDR3 DNA sequence: TGTGCCAGTAGTAGCCGGGACAGGGGAGGGTTCGGTCAGCCCCAGCATTTT. Its protein product is CASSSRDRGGFGQPQHF.

The V call is TRBV6-1, the J call TRBJ1-2, with unresolved D. The V and J ends lost 0 bases and 4 bases respectively, with 12 bases between them. CDR3 length equals 15 residues. Germline lookup yields CDR1 MNHNS and CDR2 SASEGT. Here the CDR3 reads CASSEALSPRYGYTF. As DNA, the CDR3 is TGTGCCAGCAGTGAAGCGCTAAGTCCTCGCTATGGCTACACCTTC.

The chain has TRBV7-2 and TRBJ2-2; 7 bases fit TRBD1. The germline CDR1 and CDR2 sequences are SGHTA and FQGNSA. The CDR3 sequence is 14 residues long. The junction had 6 bases not matched to a gene; V was cut back by 5 bases and J by 6 bases. The CDR3 is CASSTWTGAGELFF. The CDR3 DNA reads TGTGCCAGCAGCACATGGACAGGTGCCGGGGAGCTGTTTTTT.

The rearrangement links TRBV7-8 to TRBJ1-2; 7 nucleotides align to TRBD1. Per germline, CDR1 SGHVS and CDR2 FQNEAQ. J gave up 5 bases and V 6 bases, and 6 bases lay outside the gene matches. This CDR3 has 13 residues. The CDR3 coding sequence is TGTGCCAGCAGTTTAACAGGGGCGTATGGCTACACCTTC. Translated: CASSLTGAYGYTF.

The V gene is TRBV2, the J gene TRBJ2-3; no reliable D call. CDR1 SNHLY and CDR2 FYNNEI come from the germline V gene. The CDR3 loop spans 13 amino acids. V lost 3 bases and J lost 9, with 13 bases in between. CDR3 in amino acids: CASSDGYERTQYF. The CDR3 bases are TGTGCCAGCAGTGATGGGTACGAAAGGACGCAGTATTTT.